This TCR beta chain was identified during a study of regulatory T cells in long-lasting Graves disease (dated by TCRdb to about 2021). About the study as a whole: Newly diagnosed Graves' disease patients had taken antithyroid drugs for less than 3 months. The study was conducted in China and was registered as a clinical trial. A total of about 33 samples underwent TCR sequencing, from about 13 patients with persistent Graves' disease and 20 or so patients with newly diagnosed Graves' disease. Peripheral blood TCR sequencing and RNA sequencing compared persistent Graves' disease patients with newly diagnosed Graves' disease patients. Findings and caveats that apply to the study as a whole: Sequencing and analysis were limited to the TCR beta chain. Preferential use of TRBV28, TRBJ1-2 and TRBJ2-5 was observed in persistent disease, whereas TRBV20-1 and TRBJ2-1 were favored in newly diagnosed disease. Because the primary lesion, thyroid tissue, could not be accessed, the study looked at peripheral blood alone. More public clonotypes were shared among persistent patients (around 3,000) than among newly diagnosed patients (more than 950). The authors noted that the small sample size was a limitation that may lower accuracy. Compared with newly diagnosed patients, patients with persistent Graves' disease had lower TCR Shannon entropy and fewer highly expanded clones, which suggests clonal expansion.

The intended sense of this specimen's time point label: newly diagnosed GD, antithyroid drugs for less than 3 months. For both TCR sequencing and RNA sequencing, RNA was extracted from PBMCs using TRIzol. The diagnosis of Graves' disease followed American Thyroid Association guidelines. Recruitment of patients was carried out at an endocrinology department in Xi'an, China. Each patient gave about 10 milliliters of peripheral blood, collected in an EDTA anticoagulant tube. Ficoll Paque Plus density gradient separation was used to isolate PBMCs, and no further T cell sorting was performed. An Agilent 2100 Bioanalyzer and agarose gel were used to check RNA quality, while a NanoDrop 2000 measured RNA concentration. Points on this clonotype: Which antigen it targets is not known. No per-base quality is available; no much larger clone lies one base away.

Preparation of the library involved multiplex PCR. Sequencer: Illumina HiSeq 4000. To build TCR beta libraries, CDR3 regions were amplified by Arm-PCR using iRepertoire HTBI primers. Before sequencing, the PCR products went through gel purification. In the authors' own workflow: A total of some 60 TRBV and 14 TRBJ segments were identified across samples and were used for gene usage analysis of CDR3 amino acid clonotypes. COPE and FqMerger were used to merge filtered high-quality paired reads into contigs. Contigs were aligned with BLAST to IMGT TRBV, TRBD and TRBJ reference genes, and CDR3 was defined per IMGT. Any clonotype with a frequency above 0.1% was counted as a highly expanded clone. Shannon entropy served as the measure of repertoire diversity, while the Gini coefficient captured V-J evenness. A clonotype was considered public if more than one individual shared it. TCRdb's own reprocessing of the public reads used fastp at Q25 and MiXCR and kept productive beta chains. Every entry covers one CDR3 protein and lists the most common genes and DNA from its rows. These V and J calls derive from TCRdb rather than the authors' analysis. Here the sample has roughly 430,000 distinct CDR3 sequences; less than 20% occur a single time. In total, the top ten clones hold about 10% of the sample.

The CDR3 goes from the cysteine to the phenylalanine over 15 residues. This entry keeps only the CDR3 DNA: 45 bases, framed from base 1. The germline V gene yields MGHRA for CDR1 and YSYEKL for CDR2. The germline ends are 12 bases apart after V is trimmed by 0 bases and J by 4 bases. The sample was also linked to a second study, of T cells in Graves' hyperthyroidism and ophthalmopathy. The second source states: Stable Graves' hyperthyroidism was defined as no progression to ophthalmopathy during 18 months of follow-up. The hyperthyroidism patients were between 18 and 65 years old and newly diagnosed, with a disease duration of less than 2 months. Any patient with an uncontrolled infection, another autoimmune disease, pregnancy or lactation was excluded. Diagnoses were based on clinical symptoms, serum thyroxine and TRAb, thyroid ultrasound and orbital computed tomography. For the first round of RT-PCR on the TCR CDR3, the HTBI primer set was used together with the Qiagen OneStep RT-PCR kit. Blood samples also contained most of the expanded thyroid clonotypes (frequency above 0.001), which suggests that blood repertoires may reflect thyroid immune responses. A model built on a 13 V-J signature distinguished ophthalmopathy from stable hyperthyroidism, reaching 87.88% sensitivity and around 81% specificity in cross-validation and 80%/75% in testing. In validation, the model predicted progression to ophthalmopathy a median of around six months before onset, with over 60% sensitivity and 72.22% specificity. TCR V-J signatures able to tell the groups apart were searched for in a discovery cohort of around 95 patients, of whom 43 had Graves' ophthalmopathy and roughly 57 had stable Graves' hyperthyroidism. Prospective prediction of ophthalmopathy was tested in an independent validation cohort consisting of some 20 hyperthyroidism patients and some 15 patients who later progressed to ophthalmopathy. The 100 or so discovery patients were divided at random into training and test sets in a 7:3 ratio. In roughly six Graves' hyperthyroidism patients, the study also compared T-cell repertoires from thyroid tissue with T-cell repertoires from blood. Once sampling was done, hyperthyroidism patients were given methimazole at a starting dose of 30 mg daily, whereas ophthalmopathy patients were given high-dose intravenous methylprednisolone. Libraries were constructed in a second round of multiplex PCR, after which size selection and purification were carried out. Libraries were sequenced paired-end with 100 bp reads on an Illumina HiSeq2000. SOAPnuke was used to process the raw data, with reads discarded if the reads contained adapters or uncalled bases, had a mean Phred below 15, or lacked an exact constant-primer or identifier match. COPE v1.2.5 was used to merge the high-quality paired reads, and each unique nucleotide sequence was defined as a clonotype. MiTCR v1.1 was used to align the clonotypes against IMGT TRBV, TRBD and TRBJ reference segments. The analysis was restricted to V-J combinations with a frequency above 0.0001, which together covered 99% to 99.2% of the repertoires. A TCS score was defined as the ratio of F50 (clonal expansion) to E x V (chaos), with BLOSUM62-based TCRdist applied between CDR3 peptides within each V-J. Welch's t-statistics and random forest reduced around 550 V-J features to 13, which were used in a naive Bayes classifier (R e1071). Sample size was not statistically predetermined, and investigators were not blinded to group allocation. The paper describes TCR Vbeta CDR3 sequencing of 135 peripheral blood samples, made up of some 42 ophthalmopathy patients, some 76 hyperthyroidism patients and 17 progressor patients.

This clonotype was obtained from a woman aged 25 to 39 with Graves disease. Donor details come from another sample of the same person, matched by shared clones. The material was peripheral blood mononuclear cells (PBMCs), obtained at new diagnosis, from a patient treated with antithyroid drugs. The chain is encoded by TRBV4-1 joined to TRBJ1-1; D gene: possibly TRBD1, on 5 matching bases. The CDR3 region: CASSQELPRATEAFF. The nucleotides are TGCGCCAGCAGCCAAGAGCTCCCCAGGGCCACTGAAGCTTTCTTT.